This is a list of T cell receptor beta chains from one sample in a study of vaccination and CD4 T cells after COVID-19. The antigens for these receptors are not known. TCRdb processed the PCR reads anew with MiXCR; each CDR3 protein has one entry. The sample consists of about 2,200 distinct CDR3 sequences, roughly 46% of them appearing once. The source material was CD4+ T cells from blood, cultured in vitro. The receptors were gathered from a human donor in good health. CDR3s include the opening cysteine and the closing phenylalanine or tryptophan. D genes are given only for firm matches. Rows give clone size only sometimes, using once, few, many, or a class for an expanded clone.

clone_size	v_call	j_call	d_call	cdr3_aa	cdr3_nt
NA	TRBV6-1	TRBJ2-7	NA	CASRQEASYEQYF	TGTGCCAGCAGGCAAGAGGCGTCCTACGAGCAGTACTTC
once	TRBV20-1	TRBJ2-7	TRBD2	CSAVSGSNVEQYF	TGCAGTGCTGTTAGCGGGAGTAACGTCGAGCAGTACTTC
NA	TRBV1	TRBJ2-3	NA	CTSPKAREWTDTQYF	TGCACCAGTCCAAAGGCTCGGGAATGGACAGATACGCAGTATTTT
NA	TRBV20-1	TRBJ2-5	NA	CSARDNQLLGETQYF	TGCAGTGCTAGAGATAATCAACTCCTGGGGGAGACCCAGTACTTC
few	TRBV15	TRBJ2-7	NA	CATSRVYRSSYEQYF	TGTGCCACCAGCAGAGTTTACAGGTCGTCCTACGAGCAGTACTTC
few	TRBV21-1	TRBJ2-3	NA	CASSGTVRGATDTQYF	TGTGCCAGCAGCGGAACCGTAAGGGGGGCAACAGATACGCAGTATTTT
few	TRBV10-3	TRBJ2-7	TRBD1	CAISVGQGRLYEQYF	TGTGCCATCAGTGTTGGACAGGGGAGGCTCTACGAGCAGTACTTC
NA	TRBV20-1	TRBJ1-2	NA	CSASWGDYGYTF	TGCAGTGCTAGTTGGGGGGACTATGGCTACACCTTC
NA	TRBV6-1	TRBJ1-5	NA	CASRSPRGEPQHF	TGTGCCAGCAGGAGCCCCCGGGGGGAGCCCCAGCATTTT
few	TRBV6-2/TRBV6-3	TRBJ2-7	TRBD2	CALRRASGSQNEQYF	TGTGCCCTCAGGAGGGCTAGCGGGAGTCAAAACGAGCAGTACTTC
NA	TRBV6-5	TRBJ2-3	TRBD1	CASSSQGVLADTQYF	TGTGCCAGCAGTTCCCAGGGGGTGCTTGCAGATACGCAGTATTTT
few	TRBV6-5	TRBJ1-3	NA	CASSYSSRTSGNTIYF	TGTGCCAGCAGTTACTCGAGCAGAACCTCTGGAAACACCATATATTTT
NA	TRBV27	TRBJ1-5	NA	CASSSQGGGQPQHF	TGTGCCAGCAGTTCACAGGGTGGCGGACAGCCCCAGCATTTT
NA	TRBV19	TRBJ1-6	TRBD1	CASSPRQGSSPLHF	TGTGCCAGTAGTCCGCGACAGGGGAGTTCACCCCTCCACTTT
NA	TRBV5-4	TRBJ2-7	NA	CASRKRETGGVSYEQYF	TGTGCCAGCAGGAAACGGGAAACTGGCGGGGTCTCCTACGAGCAGTACTTC
few	TRBV5-1	TRBJ1-1	NA	CASSLLPGNTEAFF	TGCGCCAGCAGCTTGTTGCCAGGGAACACTGAAGCTTTCTTT
NA	TRBV5-4	TRBJ2-7	NA	CASSRDSEQYF	TGTGCCAGCAGCCGGGACTCCGAGCAGTACTTC
NA	TRBV5-1	TRBJ2-7	TRBD1	CASSSRTGTSYEQYF	TGCGCCAGCAGCTCCCGGACAGGAACCTCCTACGAGCAGTACTTC
NA	TRBV11-2	TRBJ2-1	NA	CASSLLGEQFF	TGTGCCAGCAGCTTATTGGGTGAGCAGTTCTTC
few	TRBV7-2	TRBJ2-3	TRBD2	CASSFMSGGQGDTQYF	TGTGCCAGCAGCTTCATGAGCGGGGGGCAGGGAGATACGCAGTATTTT
few	TRBV12-3/TRBV12-4	TRBJ1-5	TRBD1	CASSLGTGGAQPQHF	TGTGCCAGCAGTCTAGGGACAGGGGGGGCTCAGCCCCAGCATTTT
NA	TRBV24-1	TRBJ2-1	NA	CATSGMGPFRYNEQFF	TGTGCCACCAGTGGAATGGGACCGTTTCGCTACAATGAGCAGTTCTTC
NA	TRBV6-2/TRBV6-3	TRBJ2-7	NA	CASRYIHGSYEQYF	TGTGCCAGCAGGTATATCCACGGTTCCTACGAGCAGTACTTC
few	TRBV10-1	TRBJ2-3	NA	CASSSGSGTQYF	TGCGCCAGCAGTTCAGGGTCAGGTACGCAGTATTTT
NA	TRBV5-1	TRBJ1-5	TRBD1	CASSLAPTGTNQPQHF	TGCGCCAGCAGCTTGGCACCGACAGGGACCAATCAGCCCCAGCATTTT
few	TRBV15	TRBJ1-2	NA	CATSRDRGQINYGYTF	TGTGCCACCAGCAGAGATCGGGGACAAATTAACTATGGCTACACCTTC
NA	TRBV29-1	TRBJ2-7	TRBD1	CSVEGQGTHEQYF	TGCAGCGTCGAGGGACAGGGGACGCACGAGCAGTACTTC
NA	TRBV28	TRBJ2-1	NA	CASSSPADYNEQFF	TGTGCCAGCAGTTCCCCGGCAGATTACAATGAGCAGTTCTTC
NA	TRBV20-1	TRBJ2-7	TRBD1	CSARQPVGQGRREQYF	TGCAGTGCTAGACAGCCTGTGGGACAGGGACGGCGCGAGCAGTACTTC